This T cell receptor beta chain emerged from a study of blood T cell repertoires in COVID-19. V was trimmed by 6 bases and J by 6 bases, leaving 7 bases between them. The CDR3 consists of 11 residues. Germline V CDR1 and CDR2: KGHSH, LQKENI. Original analysis: Estimates of nucleated cell counts were drawn from the amplification of reference gene primers. Here immunoSEQ multiplex PCR was the method, and the copy in TCRdb shows in-frame clones only, minus some. The V and J calls and the clone size are those of that table, but D and trimming were determined from the DNA. The profile covers around 97,000 clones, with roughly 80% appearing a single time and about 12% taken by the ten largest.

The receptor was derived from a human donor in a cohort sampled during active COVID-19. Source material: peripheral blood. The rearrangement joins TRBV18 to TRBJ2-3; no clear D gene. As DNA, the CDR3 is TGTGCCAGCTCCAATCGGGATACGCAGTATTTT. Translation gives CASSNRDTQYF.